This TCR beta chain derives from a study of T cells after yellow fever vaccination. The TCR cDNA carried a universal primer site and UMIs from 5'RACE template switching. TCRdb itself ran the 5' RACE reads through MiXCR, one entry per CDR3 protein. This sample has 450,000 to 550,000 distinct CDR3 sequences, with about a fifth found just once. Germline V CDR1 and CDR2: DFQATT, SNEGSKA (reference sequence). The CDR3 length is 14 residues. Trimming stripped 6 bases from V and 1 base from J, with 15 bases between. The TCR comes from a man aged 18 to 35 who received the YFV17D yellow fever vaccine. The chain is built from TRBV20-1 and TRBJ1-1; the D gene is possibly TRBD1 (5 bases). Sequencing was performed on PBMCs, taken about 21 days after the first yellow fever vaccination. The DNA for the CDR3 is TGCAGTGCATTGTTTGGTCAGGGGAACACTGAAGCTTTCTTT. Encoded protein: CSALFGQGNTEAFF.